This TCR beta chain appears in the sequencing data of a study of OX40 agonist ivuxolimab in advanced cancers. General study results and limits: Average numbers of expanded clones were greater in CD8+ T cells than in CD4+. There were also nonresponders showing low normalized T-cell clonal expansion.

To note about this clone: Its cognate antigen is unknown.

Autoimmune disease history or systemic immunosuppression disqualified patients. At cycle 4 day 1, cycle 7 day 1, and baseline, blood was sampled. The CDR3 is made up of 15 amino acids. The V gene end was trimmed by 7 bases and the J gene end by 4 bases; junction bases not matched to a gene: 7. CDR1 is MDHEN, CDR2 SYDVKM, per germline. Generated by immunoSEQ multiplex PCR, the TCRdb table keeps only in-frame clones and is missing some. The repertoire includes 55,000 to 90,000 clones, 88% of them detected once, and around 2.3% sits in the top ten. The clonotype was recovered from an adult with an advanced solid tumor such as melanoma, head and neck, liver or kidney cancer. The sequencing used CD4+ or CD8+ T cells sorted from blood, collected in a trial of the OX40 agonist ivuxolimab. The chain links TRBV28 to TRBJ2-1; TRBD1 matches at 10 bases. The CDR3: CASTPRDRGYNEQFF. The CDR3 region has the DNA TGTGCCAGCACCCCGCGGGACAGGGGATACAATGAGCAGTTCTTC.